This T cell receptor beta chain originates from a study of T cells in Graves' hyperthyroidism and ophthalmopathy. As concerns this clonotype: Its antigen is not identified.

This CDR3 spans 13 amino acids. J was trimmed by 5 bases and V by 7 bases; bases with no gene match: 9. The germline V gene has CDR1 SQVTM and CDR2 ANQGSEA. Each diagnosis was grounded in clinical symptoms, serum thyroxine and TRAb, thyroid ultrasound, and orbital computed tomography. The TCR beta CDR3 regions underwent amplification using RNA transcripts as the source. The HTBI primer set served for first-round RT-PCR of the TCR CDR3. TCRdb processed the multiplex PCR reads anew with MiXCR; each CDR3 protein has one entry. This sample yields some 600,000 distinct CDR3 sequences, of which more than 45% are seen a single time; approximately 8.2% belongs to the top ten. Regarding the study as a whole: Researchers found most expanded thyroid clonotypes above 0.001 in blood as well. Ophthalmopathy was told apart from stable hyperthyroidism by a 13 V-J model.

Sample: peripheral blood or thyroid tissue (not recorded which). This receptor was obtained from a woman between 18 and 30 years old with Graves' hyperthyroidism. This chain joins TRBV29-1 and TRBJ1-2, with 8 bases that match TRBD1. CDR3 sequence reads: CSDGQGGQYGYTF. DNA for the CDR3: TGCAGCGACGGACAGGGAGGCCAGTATGGCTACACCTTC.